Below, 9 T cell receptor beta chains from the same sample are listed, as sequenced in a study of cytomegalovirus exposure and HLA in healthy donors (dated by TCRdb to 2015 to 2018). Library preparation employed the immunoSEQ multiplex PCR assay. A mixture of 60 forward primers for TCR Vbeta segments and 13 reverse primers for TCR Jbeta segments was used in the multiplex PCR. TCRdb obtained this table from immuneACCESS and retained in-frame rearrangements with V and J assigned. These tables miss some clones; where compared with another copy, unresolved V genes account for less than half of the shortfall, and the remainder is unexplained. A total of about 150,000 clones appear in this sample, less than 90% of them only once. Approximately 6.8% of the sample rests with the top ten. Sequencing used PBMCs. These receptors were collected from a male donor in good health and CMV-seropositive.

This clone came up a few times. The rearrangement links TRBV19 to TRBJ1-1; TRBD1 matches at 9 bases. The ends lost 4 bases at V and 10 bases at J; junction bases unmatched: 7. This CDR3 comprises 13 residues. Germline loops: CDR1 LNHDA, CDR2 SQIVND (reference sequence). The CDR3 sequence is CASSTPGQGRAFF. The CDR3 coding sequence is TGTGCCAGTAGTACACCGGGACAGGGAAGAGCTTTCTTT.

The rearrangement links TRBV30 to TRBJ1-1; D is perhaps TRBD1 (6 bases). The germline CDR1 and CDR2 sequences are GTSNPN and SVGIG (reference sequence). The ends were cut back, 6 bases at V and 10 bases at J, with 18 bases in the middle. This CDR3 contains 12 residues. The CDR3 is CACHGGGRGAFF. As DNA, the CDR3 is TGTGCCTGTCACGGGGGGGGCCGCGGAGCTTTCTTT.

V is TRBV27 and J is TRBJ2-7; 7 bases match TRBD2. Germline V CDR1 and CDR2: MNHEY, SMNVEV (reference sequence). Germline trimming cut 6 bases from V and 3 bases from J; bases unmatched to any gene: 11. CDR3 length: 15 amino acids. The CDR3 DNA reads TGTGCCAGCAGCTCCGCGGGGAGGGGCATCTACGAGCAGTACTTC. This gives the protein CASSSAGRGIYEQYF.

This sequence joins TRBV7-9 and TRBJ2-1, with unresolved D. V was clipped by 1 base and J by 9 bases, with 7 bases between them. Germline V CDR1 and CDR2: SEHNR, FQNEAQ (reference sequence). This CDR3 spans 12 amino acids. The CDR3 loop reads CASSLVVPEQFF. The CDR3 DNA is TGTGCCAGCAGCTTAGTAGTGCCTGAGCAGTTCTTC.

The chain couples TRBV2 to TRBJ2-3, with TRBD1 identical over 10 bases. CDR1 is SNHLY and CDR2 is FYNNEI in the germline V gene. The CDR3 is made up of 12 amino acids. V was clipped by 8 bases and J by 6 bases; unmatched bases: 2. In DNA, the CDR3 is TGTGCCAGCCGGGACAGGGGTGATACGCAGTATTTT. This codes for CASRDRGDTQYF.

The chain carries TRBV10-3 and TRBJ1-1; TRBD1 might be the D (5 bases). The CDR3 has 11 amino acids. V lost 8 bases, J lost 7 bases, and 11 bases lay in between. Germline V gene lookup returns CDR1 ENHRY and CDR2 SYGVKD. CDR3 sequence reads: CAIGAGGEAFF. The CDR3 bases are TGTGCCATCGGGGCTGGTGGTGAAGCTTTCTTT.

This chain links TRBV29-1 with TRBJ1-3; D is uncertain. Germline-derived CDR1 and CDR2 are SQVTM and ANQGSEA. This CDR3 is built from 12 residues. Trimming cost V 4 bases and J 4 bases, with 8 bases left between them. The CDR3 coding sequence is TGCAGCGTTGCGTCTGGCGGAAACACCATATATTTT. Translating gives CSVASGGNTIYF. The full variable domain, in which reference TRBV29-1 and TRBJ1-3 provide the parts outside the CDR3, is SAVISQKPSRDICQRGTSLTIQCQVDSQVTMMFWYRQQPGQSLTLIATANQGSEATYESGFVIDKFPISRPNLTFSTLTVSNMSPEDSSIYLCSVASGGNTIYFGEGSWLTVV.

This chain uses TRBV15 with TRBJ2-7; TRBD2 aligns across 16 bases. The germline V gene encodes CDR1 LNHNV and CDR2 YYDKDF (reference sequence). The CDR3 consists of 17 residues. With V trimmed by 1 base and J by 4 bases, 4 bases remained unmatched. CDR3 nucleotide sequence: TGTGCCACCAGCAGAGTGGGGACTAGCGGGAGGGTGTACGAGCAGTACTTC. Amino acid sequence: CATSRVGTSGRVYEQYF.

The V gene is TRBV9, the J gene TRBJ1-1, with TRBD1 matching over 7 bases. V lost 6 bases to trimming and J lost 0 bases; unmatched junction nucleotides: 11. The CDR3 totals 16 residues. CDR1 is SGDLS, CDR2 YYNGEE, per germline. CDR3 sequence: CASTLGDSDLNTEAFF. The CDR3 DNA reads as TGTGCCAGCACCCTTGGGGACAGCGACCTGAACACTGAAGCTTTCTTT.